The 26 T cell receptor beta chains given below trace back to one sample, sequenced in a study of blood T cell repertoires in COVID-19. TCRdb's copy holds only in-frame clones and misses some; the assay was immunoSEQ multiplex PCR. The sample yields 50,000 to 70,000 clones, roughly 80% seen once. The source material was peripheral blood. These receptor sequences come from an elderly man with COVID-19, enrolled during active disease.

The CDR3 sequence is CASSLLAGTQETQYF. The CDR3 DNA sequence: TGTGCCAGCAGTCTCTTAGCGGGGACGCAAGAGACCCAGTACTTC. The chain uses TRBV2 and TRBJ2-5, with TRBD2 matching 8 bases. The CDR3 covers 15 residues. The germline V gene has CDR1 SNHLY and CDR2 FYNNEI. V was clipped by 5 bases and J by 2 bases; unmatched bases: 7. Full variable domain (missing parts from reference TRBV2 and TRBJ2-5): EPEVTQTPSHQVTQMGQEVILRCVPISNHLYFYWYRQILGQKVEFLVSFYNNEISEKSEIFDDQFSVERPDGSNFTLKIRSTKLEDSAMYFCASSLLAGTQETQYFGPGTRLLVL.

The chain joins TRBV29-1 to TRBJ1-3; TRBD1 might be the D (6 bases). The CDR3 length is 13 residues. Germline V lookup: CDR1 SQVTM, CDR2 ANQGSEA. The V gene lost 4 bases and the J gene lost 4 bases, with 11 bases spanning the gap. The CDR3 here is CSVGQGQGNTIYF. CDR3 in DNA: TGCAGCGTTGGCCAGGGACAAGGAAACACCATATATTTT.

The chain links TRBV18 to TRBJ2-1; D is possibly TRBD2 (6 bases). The CDR3 runs to 14 residues. Germline CDR1 reads KGHSH; CDR2 reads LQKENI. The V end lost 0 bases, the J end lost 7 bases, and 10 bases lay between the germline ends. CDR3 protein: CASSPPEGWNEQFF. CDR3 coding DNA: TGTGCCAGCTCACCACCGGAGGGTTGGAATGAGCAGTTCTTC.

This rearrangement joins TRBV11-3 to TRBJ1-1; D remains ambiguous. V dropped 0 bases and J dropped 4 bases, with 6 bases sitting between them. The germline V gene encodes CDR1 SGHNT and CDR2 YENEEA. The CDR3 totals 13 residues. CDR3 region: CASSLDEFTEAFF. The CDR3 DNA reads TGTGCCAGCAGCTTAGACGAGTTCACTGAAGCTTTCTTT.

This rearrangement joins TRBV24-1 to TRBJ2-7; a weak D match, TRBD2 (6 bases). The CDR3 runs to 15 residues. Germline lookup yields CDR1 KGHDR and CDR2 SFDVKD. Trimming removed 3 bases from V and 5 bases from J, with 16 bases in between. The CDR3 region has the DNA TGTGCCACCAGTGATATTGGAGGGAACGGCCACGAGCAGTACGTC. Translating it yields CATSDIGGNGHEQYV.

This clone has only one observation. The chain employs TRBV14 and TRBJ2-1; maybe TRBD2 (6 bases). V shed 5 bases and J shed 8 bases, with 19 bases lying between them. CDR3 length: 15 amino acids. CDR1 and CDR2 (germline): SGHDN, FVKESK. The CDR3: CASSAGTAESDEQFF. The CDR3 bases are TGTGCCAGCAGCGCCGGGACTGCAGAGTCGGATGAGCAGTTCTTC.

The DNA for the CDR3 is TGTGCCACCAGCAGAGATCAGGAGACAGCTCTCGATCAGCCCCAGCATTTT. Protein: CATSRDQETALDQPQHF. The chain joins TRBV15 to TRBJ1-5; the D gene is possibly TRBD1 (5 bases). The germline V and J ends were trimmed by 0 bases and 5 bases, with 17 bases remaining between them. There are 17 residues in the CDR3. Germline V gene lookup returns CDR1 LNHNV and CDR2 YYDKDF (reference sequence). Filled out from reference TRBV15 and TRBJ1-5, the complete variable domain reads DAMVIQNPRYQVTQFGKPVTLSCSQTLNHNVMYWYQQKSSQAPKLLFHYYDKDFNNEADTPDNFQSRRPNTSFCFLDIRSPGLGDTAMYLCATSRDQETALDQPQHFGDGTRLSIL.

This clone was seen a few times. This rearrangement joins TRBV27 to TRBJ1-6; 8 positions match TRBD1. The germline gives CDR1 MNHEY, CDR2 SMNVEV (reference sequence). V lost 3 bases to trimming and J lost 6 bases; unmatched junction nucleotides: 4. This CDR3 is built from 15 residues. CDR3 in amino acids: CASSFLDRANSPLHF. The CDR3, as DNA: TGTGCCAGCAGTTTCTTGGACAGGGCTAATTCACCCCTCCACTTT.

V and J are TRBV10-3 and TRBJ1-2; D remains unclear. V was clipped by 10 bases and J by 1 base, with 7 bases between them. CDR3 length: 11 residues. Germline V gene data show CDR1 as ENHRY and CDR2 as SYGVKD. CDR3 residues: CATGGNYGYTF. CDR3 nucleotide sequence: TGTGCCACCGGAGGTAACTATGGCTACACCTTC.

The V call is TRBV7-8, the J call TRBJ1-1; D uncertain. The CDR3 runs 12 residues. Germline V gene data show CDR1 as SGHVS and CDR2 as FQNEAQ. The V and J ends lost 3 bases and 7 bases respectively, with 9 bases between them. The DNA for the CDR3 is TGTGCCAGCAGCTTGACGGGAGATGAAGCTTTCTTT. Translated, it gives CASSLTGDEAFF. Full variable domain (remainder filled in from reference TRBV7-8 and TRBJ1-1): GAGVSQSPRYKVAKRGQDVALRCDPISGHVSLFWYQQALGQGPEFLTYFQNEAQLDKSGLPSDRFFAERPEGSVSTLKIQRTQQEDSAVYLCASSLTGDEAFFGQGTRLTVV.

The chain uses TRBV6-1 and TRBJ2-2, with D possibly matching TRBD2 (6 bases). CDR3 length: 14 residues. Between the trimmed V and J ends, which lost 3 bases and 1 base, there was a span of 6 bases. Germline lookup yields CDR1 MNHNS and CDR2 SASEGT. This CDR3 reads CASSEGGNTGELFF. The CDR3 DNA is TGTGCCAGCAGTGAGGGAGGGAACACCGGGGAGCTGTTTTTT.

The chain couples TRBV30 to TRBJ1-2; 8 bases match TRBD1. CDR1 is GTSNPN, CDR2 SVGIG, per germline (reference sequence). Trimming cost V 2 bases and J 4 bases; bases outside gene matches: 12. The CDR3 contains 16 residues. CDR3 coding DNA: TGTGCCTGGAGTCCTCCCCCCCCAGGGGGCATCTATGGCTACACCTTC. Translation: CAWSPPPPGGIYGYTF. The full variable domain, completed using reference TRBV30 and TRBJ1-2, is SQTIHQWPATLVQPVGSPLSLECTVEGTSNPNLYWYRQAAGRGLQLLFYSVGIGQISSEVPQNLSASRPQDRQFILSSKKLLLSDSGFYLCAWSPPPPGGIYGYTFGSGTRLTVV.

This sequence joins TRBV7-2 and TRBJ2-5; TRBD2 agrees at 7 bases. The ends lost 0 bases at V and 5 bases at J; junction bases unmatched: 3. The CDR3 totals 14 residues. Germline CDR1 SGHTA, CDR2 FQGNSA. CDR3 in amino acids: CASSLAGGEETQYF. The CDR3 DNA reads TGTGCCAGCAGCTTAGCGGGGGGGGAGGAGACCCAGTACTTC.

This chain links TRBV6-6 with TRBJ1-4; 7 positions agree with TRBD1. V gave up 6 bases and J gave up 8 bases; unmatched junction bases: 9. Germline V gives CDR1 MNHNY, CDR2 SVGAGI (reference sequence). CDR3 length: 14 amino acids. This CDR3 reads CASSRLQGGEKLFF. The CDR3 nucleotides read TGTGCCAGCAGCCGACTCCAGGGGGGCGAAAAACTGTTTTTT.

The chain has TRBV12-1 and TRBJ1-6. TRBV12-1 is given as a pseudogene. The CDR3 covers 18 residues. The DNA for the CDR3 is TGTGCCAGCAGCTTTGCCCAGCGGCTCAGCTCCTATAATTCACCCCTCCACTTT. Protein product: CASSFAQRLSSYNSPLHF.

The chain is built from TRBV19 and TRBJ2-7; possibly TRBD2 for D (5 bases). With 2 bases removed from V and 4 bases from J, the gap between germline ends came to 18 bases. CDR1 is LNHDA, CDR2 SQIVND, per germline (reference sequence). This CDR3 spans 16 amino acids. The CDR3 protein is CASSIRTDSLAYEQYF. The CDR3 DNA is TGTGCCAGTAGTATAAGGACTGATTCTCTAGCTTACGAGCAGTACTTC.

The gene calls are TRBV4-3 and TRBJ1-3; D is ambiguous. CDR3 size: 15 residues. Trimming shortened V by 0 bases and J by 0 bases, and 6 bases separated the two germline ends. The germline V gene encodes CDR1 LGHNA and CDR2 YSLEER. DNA for the CDR3: TGCGCCAGCAGCCAAGATCCAGACTCTGGAAACACCATATATTTT. Protein product: CASSQDPDSGNTIYF.

The V call is TRBV27, the J call TRBJ1-2, with 10 bases that match TRBD1. V lost 5 bases to trimming and J lost 4 bases; unmatched junction nucleotides: 4. The CDR3 spans 14 residues. The germline gives CDR1 MNHEY, CDR2 SMNVEV (reference sequence). CDR3 nucleotides: TGTGCCAGCAGTACCGGACAGGGGGGCTATGGCTACACCTTC. It codes for CASSTGQGGYGYTF.

This chain connects TRBV4-1 to TRBJ1-5; TRBD1 matches 9 bases. The CDR3 is 15 amino acids. The V and J ends lost 3 bases and 5 bases, in that order; junction bases with no gene match: 5. CDR1 and CDR2 from the germline V gene are MGHRA and YSYEKL. CDR3 amino acids: CASSHRTGDDQPQHF. The DNA of the CDR3 is TGCGCCAGCAGCCATCGGACAGGGGACGATCAGCCCCAGCATTTT.

V is TRBV13 and J is TRBJ2-7; tentative D call: TRBD1 (5 bases). The ends were cut back, 5 bases at V and 3 bases at J, with 17 bases in the middle. Germline-derived CDR1 and CDR2 are PRHDT and FYEKMQ (reference sequence). The CDR3 extends over 15 amino acids. Written as DNA, the CDR3 is TGTGCCAGCAGCACGACAGCCCCTGGGAACTACGAGCAGTACGTC. Protein sequence: CASSTTAPGNYEQYV.

The chain is built from TRBV5-1 and TRBJ1-1; maybe TRBD1 (5 bases). The V end was cut by 0 bases, the J end by 4 bases, with 13 bases between. Germline V CDR1 and CDR2: SGHRS, YFSETQ. The CDR3 has 15 residues. The CDR3 reads CASSLGDGGGTEAFF. Written as DNA, the CDR3 is TGCGCCAGCAGCTTGGGGGACGGCGGGGGCACTGAAGCTTTCTTT.

This chain uses TRBV11-2 with TRBJ2-5; 7 bases match TRBD2. In germline, CDR1 is SGHAT, CDR2 FQNNGV. The CDR3 is 17 residues long. V was pared by 4 bases and J by 4 bases, with 15 bases of the junction left unmatched. The CDR3 DNA reads TGTGCCAGCAGCTCCCTGGACCGGGGGGTTCTTAGAGAGACCCAGTACTTC. Its protein is CASSSLDRGVLRETQYF.

This chain uses TRBV28 with TRBJ1-1; 11 nucleotides line up with TRBD1. The CDR3 has 15 amino acids. The J segment lost 6 bases and the V segment lost 5 bases, leaving 8 bases of the junction unmatched. Germline lookup yields CDR1 MDHEN and CDR2 SYDVKM. In DNA, the CDR3 is TGTGCCAGCAGTCCGTCGGGACAGGGGGGTGCTGAAGCTTTCTTT. The encoded protein is CASSPSGQGGAEAFF.

J is TRBJ1-5 and V is TRBV7-2; D is perhaps TRBD1 (5 bases). The CDR3 is 15 residues long. The germline CDR1 and CDR2 sequences are SGHTA and FQGNSA. V lost 5 bases, J lost 4 bases, and 15 bases lay in between. CDR3 in amino acids: CASSPMGGGNQPQHF. The CDR3 coding sequence is TGTGCCAGCAGCCCTATGGGGGGGGGAAATCAGCCCCAGCATTTT.

The chain recombines TRBV28 with TRBJ1-1, with TRBD1 as a possible D gene (6 bases). The germline V gene has CDR1 MDHEN and CDR2 SYDVKM. Between the trimmed V and J ends, which lost 2 bases and 8 bases, there was a span of 12 bases. There are 13 residues in the CDR3. The CDR3 bases are TGTGCCAGCAGTTTAAGGGGGGGTGAGGAAGCTTTCTTT. As protein: CASSLRGGEEAFF. The whole variable domain, filled in from reference TRBV28 and TRBJ1-1, reads DVKVTQSSRYLVKRTGEKVFLECVQDMDHENMFWYRQDPGLGLRLIYFSYDVKMKEKGDIPEGYSVSREKKERFSLILESASTNQTSMYLCASSLRGGEEAFFGQGTRLTVV.

The chain combines TRBV29-1 with TRBJ2-3, with unresolved D. Germline V gene data show CDR1 as SQVTM and CDR2 as ANQGSEA. The CDR3 is made up of 13 amino acids. Trimming shortened V by 5 bases and J by 1 base, and 10 bases separated the two germline ends. The CDR3 DNA is TGCAGCGTTCAGCATCGGGGCACAGATACGCAGTATTTT. This sequence encodes CSVQHRGTDTQYF.